These 14 T cell receptor beta chains originate from one sample sequenced in a study of early T cells in non-severe SARS-CoV-2 infection. TCRdb re-analysed the 5' RACE reads in MiXCR, keeping a single row per CDR3 protein. The table has fewer than 85,000 distinct CDR3 sequences, roughly 9.6% seen once. The sequenced material came from whole blood. The receptor set was obtained from an adult who was a healthcare worker with PCR-confirmed SARS-CoV-2 infection or an uninfected control (not recorded which).

This chain links TRBV28 with TRBJ2-1; TRBD1 might be the D (6 bases). Germline lookup yields CDR1 MDHEN and CDR2 SYDVKM. The CDR3 is 14 amino acids. The V end was cut by 8 bases, the J end by 10 bases, with 21 bases between. CDR3 in amino acids: CASGGPPLQPEQFF. CDR3 bases: TGTGCCAGCGGGGGCCCGCCGTTGCAGCCCGAGCAGTTCTTC.

This clonotype occurred a few times. J is TRBJ2-3 and V is TRBV28; possibly TRBD1 or TRBD2 for D (5 bases each). This CDR3 spans 14 amino acids. The germline V and J ends were trimmed by 7 bases and 5 bases, with 16 bases remaining between them. Per germline, CDR1 MDHEN and CDR2 SYDVKM. The CDR3 is CASNPSGRLDTQYF. The CDR3 DNA follows: TGTGCCAGCAATCCTTCGGGACGATTAGATACGCAGTATTTT.

This clonotype was counted a single time. V usage is TRBV30 and J usage is TRBJ2-7; possible D gene TRBD2, 6 bases. The CDR3 length is 14 residues. V dropped 0 bases and J dropped 2 bases, with 11 bases sitting between them. Germline V gives CDR1 GTSNPN, CDR2 SVGIG (reference sequence). CDR3 coding DNA: TGTGCCTGGAGTGTAGGCGGGATGGCCTACGAGCAGTACTTC. Translation: CAWSVGGMAYEQYF.

The table lists this clonotype with many counts. The CDR3 region is CASSLAAGQETQYF. The CDR3 nucleotides read TGTGCCAGCAGCTTAGCGGCGGGACAAGAGACCCAGTACTTC. The rearrangement links TRBV7-9 to TRBJ2-5; TRBD2 is a possible D gene (6 bases). The CDR3 runs to 14 residues. The germline V gene encodes CDR1 SEHNR and CDR2 FQNEAQ (reference sequence). Trimming removed 0 bases from V and 2 bases from J, with 7 bases in between.

This clonotype was seen many times. This chain uses TRBV7-8 with TRBJ1-4, with D possibly TRBD1 on 5 matching bases. CDR1 and CDR2 from the germline V gene are SGHVS and FQNEAQ. The CDR3 extends over 14 amino acids. V lost 1 base to trimming and J lost 7 bases, with 10 bases between them. CDR3 sequence (DNA): TGTGCCAGCAGCTTAGAAGTCAGGGTTGAAAAACTGTTTTTT. This codes for CASSLEVRVEKLFF.

This clonotype was detected many times. The chain is built from TRBV6-5 and TRBJ1-4; D unresolved. The CDR3 extends over 15 amino acids. V shed 0 bases and J shed 5 bases, with 10 bases lying between them. CDR1 is MNHEY, CDR2 SVGAGI, per germline. The chain's CDR3 is CASSYSPTSNEKLFF. The CDR3 nucleotides are TGTGCCAGCAGTTACTCCCCAACAAGCAATGAAAAACTGTTTTTT.

This clonotype was detected only a few times. V usage is TRBV20-1 and J usage is TRBJ1-2, with 7 positions matching TRBD1. There are 13 residues in the CDR3. The germline gives CDR1 DFQATT, CDR2 SNEGSKA (reference sequence). Trimming cost V 2 bases and J 7 bases; bases outside gene matches: 7. CDR3: CSARPDRVIGYTF. The CDR3 bases are TGCAGTGCTAGACCTGACAGGGTAATTGGCTACACCTTC.

This clonotype showed up many times. The chain joins TRBV28 to TRBJ2-7; a possible D gene is TRBD1 (6 bases). The CDR3 has 14 residues. Trimming stripped 6 bases from V and 3 bases from J, with 15 bases between. Per germline, CDR1 MDHEN and CDR2 SYDVKM. CDR3 sequence: CASRLDRPGYEQYF. Here the CDR3 DNA reads TGTGCCAGCAGGCTCGACAGGCCAGGCTACGAGCAGTACTTC. The whole variable domain, filled in from reference TRBV28 and TRBJ2-7, reads DVKVTQSSRYLVKRTGEKVFLECVQDMDHENMFWYRQDPGLGLRLIYFSYDVKMKEKGDIPEGYSVSREKKERFSLILESASTNQTSMYLCASRLDRPGYEQYFGPGTRLTVT.

In this sample, this clonotype turned up a few times. The V gene is TRBV10-2, the J gene TRBJ2-2; D is uncertain. Trimming removed 5 bases from V and 0 bases from J, with 10 bases in between. CDR1 and CDR2 from the germline V gene are WSHSY and SAAADI. This CDR3 comprises 15 residues. The CDR3: CASSRETANTGELFF. Here the CDR3 DNA reads TGCGCCAGCAGTCGTGAGACGGCGAACACCGGGGAGCTGTTTTTT.

The chain couples TRBV28 to TRBJ2-5; D call uncertain. The germline V gene has CDR1 MDHEN and CDR2 SYDVKM. CDR3 length equals 13 residues. V lost 5 bases and J lost 3, with 10 bases in between. CDR3 nucleotide sequence: TGTGCCAGCAGTGCAGGAGAAGAAGAGACCCAGTACTTC. Its translation is CASSAGEEETQYF.

This clonotype was seen ten or more times. The V gene is TRBV18, the J gene TRBJ1-3; D is perhaps TRBD1 (6 bases). The V end lost 2 bases, the J end lost 2 bases, and 13 bases lay between the germline ends. CDR3 length equals 16 residues. CDR1 and CDR2 from the germline V gene are KGHSH and LQKENI. The CDR3 spells CASSPWNRATGNTIYF. CDR3 sequence (DNA): TGTGCCAGCTCACCATGGAACAGGGCCACTGGAAACACCATATATTTT.

In this sample, this clonotype turned up a few times. V usage is TRBV6-5 and J usage is TRBJ1-5; D ambiguous. V was trimmed by 6 bases and J by 0 bases, leaving 6 bases between them. This CDR3 comprises 13 residues. Germline CDR1 is MNHEY and CDR2 is SVGAGI. The CDR3: CASRRNSNQPQHF. DNA of the CDR3: TGTGCCAGCAGAAGAAATAGCAATCAGCCCCAGCATTTT.

This clonotype was detected only a few times. This chain connects TRBV12-3 or TRBV12-4 to TRBJ2-7; D may match TRBD1 or TRBD2 (5 bases each). The length of the CDR3 is 14 residues. Trimming cost V 4 bases and J 5 bases, with 15 bases left between them. CDR3 in DNA: TGTGCCAGCAGTTCCCTTCGGGGCAGCAACGAGCAGTACTTC. It yields the protein CASSSLRGSNEQYF.

This clonotype was seen only a few times. In DNA form, the CDR3 reads TGTGCCAGTAGTATCCCCGGACTAGCGGGAGGGTCGGAGACCCAGTACTTC. It encodes CASSIPGLAGGSETQYF. This chain connects TRBV19 to TRBJ2-5; 15 nucleotides align to TRBD2. The CDR3 is 17 amino acids. V shed 3 bases, J shed 5 bases, and the junction held 7 bases outside the gene matches. Germline assignment: CDR1 LNHDA and CDR2 SQIVND (reference sequence).